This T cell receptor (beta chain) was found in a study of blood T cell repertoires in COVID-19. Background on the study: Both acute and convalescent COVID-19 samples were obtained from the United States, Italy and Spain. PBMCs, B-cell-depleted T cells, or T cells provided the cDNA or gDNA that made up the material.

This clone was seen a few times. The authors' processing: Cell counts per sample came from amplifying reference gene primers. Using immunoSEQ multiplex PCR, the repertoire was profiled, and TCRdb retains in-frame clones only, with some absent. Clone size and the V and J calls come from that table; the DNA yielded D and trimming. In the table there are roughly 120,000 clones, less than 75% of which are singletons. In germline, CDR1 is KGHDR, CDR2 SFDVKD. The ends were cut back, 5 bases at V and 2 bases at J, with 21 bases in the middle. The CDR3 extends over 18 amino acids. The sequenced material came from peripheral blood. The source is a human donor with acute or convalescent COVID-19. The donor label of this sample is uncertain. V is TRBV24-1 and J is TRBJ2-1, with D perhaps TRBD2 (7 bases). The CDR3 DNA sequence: TGTGCCACCAGTGGCGGGGGCGCGGGTGTTGGCCCCTACAATGAGCAGTTCTTC. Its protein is CATSGGGAGVGPYNEQFF.